This T cell receptor beta chain was obtained from a study of T-cell memory formation after mild COVID-19. Across the whole study: For the most part, TCR clusters were specific to one donor.

Germline CDR1 GTSNPN, CDR2 SVGIG (reference sequence). The CDR3 totals 14 residues. Trimming cost V 7 bases and J 3 bases; bases outside gene matches: 10. Whole-study results and caveats: Nothing showed for sure that second-wave clones peaking on day 37 were SARS-CoV-2 specific. Clones which contracted sat mainly in CM and EM if CD4+, and in EMRA if CD8+.

One entry per CDR3 protein, called by TCRdb with MiXCR from the 5' RACE reads. The repertoire has around 370,000 distinct CDR3 sequences, around a fifth of them found once; the top ten carry 12%. This clonotype was seen more than once but under ten times. Antigen: not known. The V call is TRBV30, the J call TRBJ2-5; 8 bases map to TRBD2. Sequenced input: PBMCs or a T cell subset sorted from them (not recorded which). This TCR came from an adult woman who had mild COVID-19 (a few samples of this study predate the infection). Cell type and time point are not known. This CDR3 is CALGWVAGKETQYF. The CDR3 nucleotides read TGTGCCTTGGGGTGGGTAGCGGGGAAAGAGACCCAGTACTTC.